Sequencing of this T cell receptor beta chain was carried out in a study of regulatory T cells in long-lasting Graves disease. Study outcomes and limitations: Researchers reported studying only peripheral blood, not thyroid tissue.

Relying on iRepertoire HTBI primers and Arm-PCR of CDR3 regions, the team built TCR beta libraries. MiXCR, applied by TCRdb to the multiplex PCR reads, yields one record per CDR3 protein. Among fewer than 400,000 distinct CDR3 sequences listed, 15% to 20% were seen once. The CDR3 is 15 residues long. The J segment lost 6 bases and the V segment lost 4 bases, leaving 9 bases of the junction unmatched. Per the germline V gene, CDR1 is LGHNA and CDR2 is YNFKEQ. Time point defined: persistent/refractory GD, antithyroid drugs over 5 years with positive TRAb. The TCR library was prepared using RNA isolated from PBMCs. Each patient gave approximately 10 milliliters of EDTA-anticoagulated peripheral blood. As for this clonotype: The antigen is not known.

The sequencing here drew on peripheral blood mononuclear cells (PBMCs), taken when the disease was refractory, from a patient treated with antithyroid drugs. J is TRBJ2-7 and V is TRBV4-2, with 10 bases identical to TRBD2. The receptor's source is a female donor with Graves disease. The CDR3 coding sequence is TGTGCCAGCAGCCCAAGCGGGAGGGCCTCTGTCGAGCAGTACTTC. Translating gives CASSPSGRASVEQYF.